The 2 T cell receptor beta chains in this list originate from one sample, sequenced in a study of T-cell memory formation after mild COVID-19. TCRdb fed the 5' RACE reads into MiXCR, producing one record per CDR3 protein. The profile covers some 200,000 distinct CDR3 sequences, with around 9.1% appearing a single time and around 3.3% taken by the ten largest. The source material was PBMCs or a T cell subset sorted from them (not recorded which). Receptors were obtained from a man between 18 and 35 years old who had mild COVID-19 (a few samples of this study predate the infection). Cell type and time point are not known.

In its sample, this clonotype was seen a few times. The chain joins TRBV11-2 to TRBJ1-1; 9 bases fit TRBD1. Germline trimming cut 1 base from V and 11 bases from J; bases unmatched to any gene: 11. The CDR3 runs 15 residues. Germline V gene lookup returns CDR1 SGHAT and CDR2 FQNNGV. CDR3 sequence: CASSLVPGTGLEAFF. The CDR3 nucleotides read TGTGCCAGCAGCTTAGTCCCCGGGACAGGGTTGGAGGCTTTCTTT. Full variable domain (remainder filled in from reference TRBV11-2 and TRBJ1-1): EAGVAQSPRYKIIEKRQSVAFWCNPISGHATLYWYQQILGQGPKLLIQFQNNGVVDDSQLPKDRFSAERLKGVDSTLKIQPAKLEDSAVYLCASSLVPGTGLEAFFGQGTRLTVV.

This clonotype showed up just a few times. The DNA for the CDR3 is TGTGCCATCAGTCAAACACAGGGGAACTATGGCTACACCTTC. Residues: CAISQTQGNYGYTF. The chain is built from TRBV10-3 and TRBJ1-2; 7 bases match TRBD1. The length of the CDR3 is 14 residues. Germline V gene sequence: CDR1 ENHRY, CDR2 SYGVKD. V lost 5 bases to trimming and J lost 2 bases; unmatched junction nucleotides: 5.